These T cell receptor beta chains were read from a single sample in a study of T cells in Graves' hyperthyroidism and ophthalmopathy. TCRdb re-analysed the multiplex PCR reads in MiXCR, keeping a single row per CDR3 protein. The profile covers about 560,000 distinct CDR3 sequences, with approximately 16% appearing a single time and roughly 18% taken by the ten largest. Material for sequencing was blood. Every receptor here comes from a woman aged 18-30 years with Graves' hyperthyroidism. Both conserved end residues are part of each CDR3. A D gene is named only where the DNA matches it firmly. Size is stated for part of the rows, as once, few or many counts, or as a class when the clone is expanded.

D	size	V	J	DNA	CDR3
.	.	TRBV27	TRBJ2-7	TGTGCCAGCAGTTTAGTGGGAAGACCCTACGAGCAGTACTTC	CASSLVGRPYEQYF
.	.	TRBV6-2/TRBV6-3	TRBJ1-5	TGTGCCAGCAGTTACTTTGGGGACAAGATCTTTAGCAATCAGCCCCAGCATTTT	CASSYFGDKIFSNQPQHF
.	.	TRBV9	TRBJ1-6	TGTGCCAGCAGCGTAACAGGGACCAAAGATTCACCCCTCCACTTT	CASSVTGTKDSPLHF
.	.	TRBV4-1	TRBJ1-3	TGCGCCAGCAGTTTCTCCAGGGCAAACTCTGGAAACAGCATATATTTT	CASSFSRANSGNSIYF
.	few	TRBV12-5	TRBJ2-7	TGTGCTAGTGGTTCCCCCCGGCATCCCTCCTACGAGCAGTACTTC	CASGSPRHPSYEQYF
.	many	TRBV7-9	TRBJ2-3	TGTGCCAGCAGCTTAGTACAGGGAGCAGATACGCAGTATTTT	CASSLVQGADTQYF
.	.	TRBV4-1	TRBJ2-1	TGCGCCAGCAGCCAGGACACTTCCTCCTACAATGAGCAGTTCTTC	CASSQDTSSYNEQFF
.	.	TRBV4-1	TRBJ2-3	TGCGCCAGCAGCCAAGGTTCAGGGACCGATACGCAGTATTTT	CASSQGSGTDTQYF
TRBD2	.	TRBV12-3/TRBV12-4	TRBJ2-1	TGTGCCAGCAGTTATAGCGGGAGGGCCCCGTTCTTC	CASSYSGRAPFF
.	.	TRBV4-1	TRBJ1-5	TGCGCCAGCAGCCCAACGTTGGGAAATAGCAATCAGCCCCAGCATTTT	CASSPTLGNSNQPQHF
.	few	TRBV18	TRBJ2-3	TGTGCCAGCTCACCACCAACAGAATATACGCAGTATTTT	CASSPPTEYTQYF
.	many	TRBV2	TRBJ2-3	TGTGCCAGCGGCCCCCCAAGGCTAGCGTATAGCACAGATACGCAGTATTTT	CASGPPRLAYSTDTQYF
.	many	TRBV27	TRBJ2-1	TGTGCCAGCAGCCCGACCCCACAGGGTGAGCAGTTCTTC	CASSPTPQGEQFF
.	many	TRBV6-1	TRBJ2-7	TGTGCCAGCAGACGTCAGGGGACTACCGGCTACGAGCAGTACTTC	CASRRQGTTGYEQYF
TRBD2	few	TRBV5-1	TRBJ2-3	TGCGCCAGCAGCCAACTAGCGGGAGGGCTTTATACGCAGTATTTT	CASSQLAGGLYTQYF
.	.	TRBV7-3	TRBJ1-1	TGTGCCAGCAGCTTAACCCGACAACGGAGCACTGAAGCTTTCTTT	CASSLTRQRSTEAFF
.	many	TRBV5-1	TRBJ2-1	TGCGCCAGCAGCTTGTGGGGTAATGAGCAGTTCTTC	CASSLWGNEQFF
.	few	TRBV6-1	TRBJ2-1	TGTGCCACCGCGGGACAATCCTACAATGAGCAGTTCTTC	CATAGQSYNEQFF
.	.	TRBV2	TRBJ2-1	TGTGCCACCCGATGGGACTCGGCCAATGAGCAGTTCTTC	CATRWDSANEQFF
TRBD2	.	TRBV6-1	TRBJ2-1	TGTGCCAGCAGTCTTATAAGCGGGGGGCCTTACAATGAGCAGTTCTTC	CASSLISGGPYNEQFF
TRBD2	.	TRBV19	TRBJ2-5	TGTGCCAGTAGCATCTGGGCGGGAGAAGAGACCCAGTACTTC	CASSIWAGEETQYF
.	.	TRBV29-1	TRBJ1-3	TGCAGCGTTGGGGGGGTATCGGGGCCGGACACCATATATTTT	CSVGGVSGPDTIYF
.	many	TRBV6-1	TRBJ1-2	TGTGCCAGCAGTAGGGGGGCGGTGGCAAACTATGGCTACACCTTC	CASSRGAVANYGYTF
.	few	TRBV9	TRBJ2-3	TGTGCCAGCAGCGCCATAGCCGGGAGTACAGATACGCAGTATTTT	CASSAIAGSTDTQYF
.	many	TRBV6-6	TRBJ2-1	TGTGCCAGCAGTTACTCTTGGAGTTCAATAGGCAATGAGCAGTTCTTC	CASSYSWSSIGNEQFF
TRBD1	.	TRBV7-9	TRBJ2-1	TGTGCCAGCAGCTTAGGCTGGGACAGGGGCGGTGAGCAGTTCTTC	CASSLGWDRGGEQFF
.	.	TRBV7-9	TRBJ2-6	.	CASSLVVGGGANVRTF
.	.	TRBV7-9	TRBJ1-2	TGTGCCAGCAGCTCCCCCGAGGACTCCATTAACTATGGCTACACCTTC	CASSSPEDSINYGYTF
.	many	TRBV6-2/TRBV6-3	TRBJ2-7	TGTGCCAGCAGTTACTCGAGAGTGGGTAGTGGGAACTACGAGCAGTACTTC	CASSYSRVGSGNYEQYF
.	.	TRBV5-1	TRBJ1-2	TGCGCCAGCCGACATGGGGGGCCCGACTATGGCTACACCTTC	CASRHGGPDYGYTF
.	.	TRBV4-3	TRBJ2-3	TGCGCCAGCAGCCAAGATCTCCCGGGAGATACGCAGTATTTT	CASSQDLPGDTQYF
.	few	TRBV18	TRBJ2-2	TGTGCCAGCTCACCACAGGGGGACACCGGGGAGCTGTTTTTT	CASSPQGDTGELFF
TRBD1	many	TRBV11-2	TRBJ2-7	TGTGCCAGCAGCACCCGACTGGGGGGACAGGGCGAGCAGTACTTC	CASSTRLGGQGEQYF
.	.	TRBV4-3	TRBJ1-4	TGCGCCAGCAGCCCTACAACTAATGAAAAACTGTTTTTT	CASSPTTNEKLFF
TRBD1	many	TRBV28	TRBJ2-7	TGTGCCAGCAGGCCTCAGGGGGCAGGTCGCGAGCAGTACTTC	CASRPQGAGREQYF
.	.	TRBV5-1	TRBJ2-5	TGCGCCAGCAGCTTGGTACCTCTGGGAACCCAAGAGACCCAGTACTTC	CASSLVPLGTQETQYF
.	.	TRBV7-9	TRBJ1-2	TGTGCCAGCAGCTTATTTCTCGGAGAGAAGGATAACTATGGCTACACCTTC	CASSLFLGEKDNYGYTF
TRBD1	many	TRBV12-3/TRBV12-4	TRBJ2-3	TGTGCCAGCAGTCGGGGACAGGGGCGCGCCACAGATACGCAGTATTTT	CASSRGQGRATDTQYF
.	.	TRBV20-1	TRBJ1-1	TGCAGTGCCCTACTGGGGGGGGCCGCGAACACTGAAGCTTTCTTT	CSALLGGAANTEAFF
TRBD2	few	TRBV20-1	TRBJ2-7	TGCAGTGCTAGAGGGTCTAGCGGCTACGAGCAGTACTTC	CSARGSSGYEQYF
.	few	TRBV20-1	TRBJ2-1	TGCAGTGCTAGGGATGCTAGCGCCTACGATTACAATGAGCAGTTCTTC	CSARDASAYDYNEQFF
.	few	TRBV28	TRBJ1-4	TGTGCCAGCAACACAATATCCGGGACCCGGAGGGTGTTTTTT	CASNTISGTRRVFF
.	many	TRBV5-1	TRBJ1-6	TGCGCCAGCAGCTTGAGCGGTCCGAATAATTCACCCCTCCACTTT	CASSLSGPNNSPLHF
.	.	TRBV10-3	TRBJ1-3	TGTGCCATCAGTGACTTAAGAGCCAGGGGTCACTCTGGAAACACCATATATTTT	CAISDLRARGHSGNTIYF
.	many	TRBV6-5	TRBJ2-5	TGTGCCAGCAGTTACTCAGCCGGGAGCCCCGGGACCCAGTACTTC	CASSYSAGSPGTQYF